Below, 10 T cell receptor beta chains from the same sample are listed, as sequenced in a study of human T cells and chemical hapten exposure. TCRdb re-derived calls from the RACE reads in MiXCR, one entry per CDR3 protein. The data contain about 350,000 distinct CDR3 sequences, over 5% of them seen just once; the ten biggest clones take up roughly 8.2%. Documented time point: pre-sensitization, week 0. Treatment reported: therapeutic diphenylcyclopropenone sensitization with weekly scalp DPC. This material consisted of whole blood, taken in connection with sensitization to the hapten diphenylcyclopropenone (DPC). The receptors come from a woman in her late teens or twenties with alopecia areata. Some clones in this sample may be carry-over from other donors' samples.

The gene calls are TRBV5-5 and TRBJ2-2; D is possibly TRBD1 (5 bases). V lost 4 bases and J lost 5, with 15 bases in between. Germline assignment: CDR1 SGHKS and CDR2 YYEKEE (reference sequence). The CDR3 sequence is 15 residues long. The CDR3 loop is CASSVMFRDTGELFF. The CDR3 DNA follows: TGTGCCAGCAGCGTAATGTTCAGGGATACCGGGGAGCTGTTTTTT.

The chain joins TRBV20-1 to TRBJ1-2, with 8 bases fitting TRBD1. In germline, CDR1 is DFQATT, CDR2 SNEGSKA (reference sequence). CDR3 length equals 14 residues. The V gene end was trimmed by 6 bases and the J gene end by 6 bases; junction bases not matched to a gene: 12. The CDR3, as DNA: TGCAGTGCGGCCGATCAGGGGGCGAACAATGGCTACACCTTC. It is translated as CSAADQGANNGYTF.

Many counts were recorded for this clonotype. J is TRBJ1-5 and V is TRBV24-1, with D unclear. Germline V gene data show CDR1 as KGHDR and CDR2 as SFDVKD. The V gene lost 5 bases and the J gene lost 0 bases, with 7 bases spanning the gap. The CDR3 consists of 14 residues. The CDR3 loop reads CATSGENSNQPQHF. DNA for the CDR3: TGTGCCACCAGTGGTGAGAATAGCAATCAGCCCCAGCATTTT.

This chain links TRBV5-1 with TRBJ2-3; TRBD1 is a possible D gene (5 bases). Looked up from germline, CDR1 is SGHRS and CDR2 is YFSETQ. V gave up 7 bases and J gave up 0 bases, with 12 bases separating them. CDR3 length: 14 residues. The CDR3 DNA reads as TGCGCCAGCCAACAAGGGGCTAGCACAGATACGCAGTATTTT. This sequence encodes CASQQGASTDTQYF.

This clonotype has just a few counts. The chain carries TRBV25-1 and TRBJ1-6; no reliable D call. Germline CDR1 reads MGHDK; CDR2 reads SYGVNS. Trimming removed 7 bases from V and 10 bases from J, with 17 bases in between. The CDR3 is 14 residues long. CDR3 nucleotides: TGTGCCAGCAAGGGCCCCTTCAGAGGGTCACCCCTCCACTTT. Protein product: CASKGPFRGSPLHF.

This clonotype was seen repeatedly, ten times or more. This chain joins TRBV20-1 and TRBJ1-5; no clear D. V was clipped by 6 bases and J by 1 base, with 13 bases between them. The CDR3 sequence is 14 residues long. The germline V gene has CDR1 DFQATT and CDR2 SNEGSKA (reference sequence). CDR3: CSAVILGSNQPQHF. CDR3 nucleotide sequence: TGCAGTGCGGTTATCTTAGGGAGCAATCAGCCCCAGCATTTT.

The chain employs TRBV20-1 and TRBJ1-2; TRBD1 is a possible D gene (6 bases). The CDR3 has 14 residues. The germline gives CDR1 DFQATT, CDR2 SNEGSKA (reference sequence). Trimming stripped 3 bases from V and 1 base from J, with 12 bases between. The CDR3 DNA sequence: TGCAGTGCTAGTGGGGGGGCGGTTAACTATGGCTACACCTTC. This encodes CSASGGAVNYGYTF.

The chain couples TRBV6-2 or TRBV6-3 to TRBJ1-5; no reliable D call. Looked up from germline, CDR1 is MNHEY and CDR2 is SVGEGT. CDR3 length: 12 residues. The V gene lost 7 bases and the J gene lost 11 bases, with 15 bases spanning the gap. Here the CDR3 reads CASNQLLQAQHF. Here the CDR3 DNA reads TGTGCCAGCAACCAGCTACTTCAAGCCCAGCATTTT.

This clonotype was seen a handful of times. V usage is TRBV6-5 and J usage is TRBJ2-7; D is unclear. V lost 10 bases, J lost 7 bases, and 20 bases lay in between. Germline CDR1 and CDR2: MNHEY and SVGAGI. The CDR3 runs to 13 residues. CDR3 sequence reads: CATKSLLSGEQYF. The CDR3 nucleotides read TGTGCCACCAAAAGTCTGCTATCGGGTGAGCAGTACTTC.

In this sample, this clonotype turned up many times. The chain couples TRBV6-2 or TRBV6-3 to TRBJ1-2; no firm D call. The V end lost 6 bases, the J end lost 0 bases, and 8 bases lay between the germline ends. The V gene's germline CDR1 is MNHEY and CDR2 SVGEGT. This CDR3 is built from 13 residues. The CDR3 sequence is CASRGSANYGYTF. Here the CDR3 DNA reads TGTGCCAGCAGAGGCAGCGCTAACTATGGCTACACCTTC.